Each of the 21 T cell receptor beta chains below was sequenced from the same sample in a study of T cell responses to AZD1222 COVID-19 vaccine. The repertoire was sequenced with immunoSEQ multiplex PCR; TCRdb's copy has only in-frame clones and lacks some. Of 65,000 to 85,000 clones listed, around 85% are singletons. The sample consisted of peripheral blood, taken 28 days after the second AZD1222 dose. These receptors were collected from an adult who received the AZD1222 COVID-19 vaccine.

The chain joins TRBV10-3 to TRBJ2-7; possible D gene TRBD1, 6 bases. Germline assignment: CDR1 ENHRY and CDR2 SYGVKD. Between the trimmed V and J ends, which lost 11 bases and 0 bases, there was a span of 14 bases. There are 13 residues in the CDR3. The CDR3, as DNA: TGTGCCGTGAACCGGGACACCTCCTACGAGCAGTACTTC. Amino acid sequence: CAVNRDTSYEQYF.

The V gene is TRBV19, the J gene TRBJ2-6, with unresolved D. Trimming pared 9 bases from V and 0 bases from J, leaving 21 bases between. The CDR3 length is 18 residues. Germline lookup yields CDR1 LNHDA and CDR2 SQIVND (reference sequence). CDR3 in amino acids: CARPTAQSILSGANVLTF. The CDR3 nucleotides are TGTGCCAGGCCGACTGCACAGAGTATACTCTCTGGGGCCAACGTCCTGACTTTC.

The chain is built from TRBV12-3 or TRBV12-4 and TRBJ1-2; D may be TRBD1 (5 bases). The CDR3 is 13 residues long. Trimming pared 3 bases from V and 6 bases from J, leaving 11 bases between. CDR3 DNA: TGTGCCAGCAGTTTGTCCGGGGCGGATGGCTACACCTTC. Its translation: CASSLSGADGYTF.

V is TRBV5-6 and J is TRBJ2-7; no clear D. Per the germline V gene, CDR1 is SGHDT and CDR2 is YYEEEE. V lost 4 bases to trimming and J lost 1 base, with 15 bases between them. The CDR3 sequence is 15 residues long. CDR3 amino acids: CASSVGDTWSYEQYF. CDR3 coding DNA: TGTGCCAGCAGCGTCGGAGACACGTGGTCCTACGAGCAGTACTTC.

The chain has TRBV6-6 and TRBJ1-2; no reliable D call. CDR3 length: 11 residues. The germline V and J ends were trimmed by 8 bases and 4 bases, with 8 bases remaining between them. Looked up from germline, CDR1 is MNHNY and CDR2 is SVGAGI (reference sequence). The DNA for the CDR3 is TGTGCCAGCGGGCAACTCTATGGCTACACCTTC. This encodes CASGQLYGYTF.

CDR3 protein: CASSLVEVVTQDTQYF. CDR3 coding DNA: TGTGCCAGCAGCTTGGTAGAGGTGGTTACACAAGATACGCAGTATTTT. The chain is built from TRBV5-5 and TRBJ2-3, with unresolved D. Germline loops: CDR1 SGHKS, CDR2 YYEKEE (reference sequence). The CDR3 is 16 residues long. V shed 0 bases and J shed 5 bases, with 16 bases lying between them.

This clone was seen a handful of times. This chain uses TRBV29-1 with TRBJ2-7; a possible D gene is TRBD1 (5 bases). Trimming removed 4 bases at V and 0 bases at J, with 13 bases between. Per the germline V gene, CDR1 is SQVTM and CDR2 is ANQGSEA. The CDR3 is 14 amino acids. In DNA form, the CDR3 reads TGCAGCGTTGCCCCCAGGGTCGGCTCCTACGAGCAGTACTTC. This codes for CSVAPRVGSYEQYF.

In its sample, this clone was seen once. The chain is built from TRBV19 and TRBJ2-1; no reliable D call. The CDR3 length is 13 residues. Trimming removed 2 bases at V and 9 bases at J, with 11 bases between. Germline V gene data show CDR1 as LNHDA and CDR2 as SQIVND (reference sequence). CDR3 protein: CASSIPGIGEQFF. The CDR3 coding sequence is TGTGCCAGTAGTATACCTGGTATAGGTGAGCAGTTCTTC.

This clone has a single count. The chain combines TRBV3-1 (or the pseudogene TRBV3-2) with TRBJ2-7; the D gene could be TRBD1 or TRBD2 (5 bases each). From germline, CDR1 is LGHDT and CDR2 YNNKEL (reference sequence). CDR3 length: 20 residues. Trimming took 0 bases from V and 2 from J, leaving 26 bases between them. The chain's CDR3 is CASSQDRGSIPSREAYEQYF. The CDR3 region has the DNA TGTGCCAGCAGCCAAGATCGCGGGTCTATACCTTCCAGGGAAGCCTACGAGCAGTACTTC.

The chain has TRBV7-6 and TRBJ2-3; TRBD2 is a possible D gene (6 bases). Trimming took 5 bases from V and 2 from J, leaving 14 bases between them. This CDR3 has 15 amino acids. In germline, CDR1 is SGHVS, CDR2 FNYEAQ. The CDR3 region has the DNA TGTGCCAGCAGCCCCACGGCGGGGAACACAGATACGCAGTATTTT. Residues: CASSPTAGNTDTQYF. The full variable domain, with the rest looked up from reference TRBV7-6 and TRBJ2-3, is GAGVSQSPRYKVTKRGQDVALRCDPISGHVSLYWYRQALGQGPEFLTYFNYEAQQDKSGLPNDRFSAERPEGSISTLTIQRTEQRDSAMYRCASSPTAGNTDTQYFGPGTRLTVL.

V and J are TRBV27 and TRBJ1-2; the match to TRBD1 covers 7 bases. V shed 2 bases, J shed 4 bases, and the junction held 1 base outside the gene matches. From germline, CDR1 is MNHEY and CDR2 SMNVEV (reference sequence). The CDR3 sequence is 13 residues long. The CDR3 DNA follows: TGTGCCAGCAGTTTAACAGGGGCCTATGGCTACACCTTC. Translating gives CASSLTGAYGYTF.

This rearrangement joins TRBV5-6 to TRBJ1-6; 9 bases are a match to TRBD1. The CDR3 totals 15 residues. J was trimmed by 7 bases and V by 4 bases; bases with no gene match: 6. Looked up from germline, CDR1 is SGHDT and CDR2 is YYEEEE. The DNA of the CDR3 is TGTGCCAGCAGCCACAGGGGGCTTGGGAATTCACCCCTCCACTTT. It codes for CASSHRGLGNSPLHF.

The V call is TRBV19, the J call TRBJ1-4; D gene ambiguous. The V end was cut by 0 bases, the J end by 7 bases, with 12 bases between. The CDR3 extends over 15 amino acids. Germline values: CDR1 LNHDA, CDR2 SQIVND (reference sequence). The CDR3 sequence: CASSIDRSGFEKLFF. The DNA for the CDR3 is TGTGCCAGTAGTATAGATCGGAGCGGGTTTGAAAAACTGTTTTTT.

The chain combines TRBV7-9 with TRBJ1-2; the match to TRBD1 covers 7 bases. The V gene's germline CDR1 is SEHNR and CDR2 FQNEAQ (reference sequence). The CDR3 loop spans 13 amino acids. Unmatched junction bases numbered 5, after V lost 3 bases and J lost 7 bases. The chain's CDR3 is CASSFSDRVGYTF. The DNA of the CDR3 is TGTGCCAGCAGCTTTTCAGACAGGGTTGGCTACACCTTC.

This clone showed up just a few times. The chain uses TRBV11-2 and TRBJ1-6; D is possibly TRBD1 (5 bases). Trimming cost V 0 bases and J 11 bases, with 14 bases left between them. CDR3 length equals 15 residues. CDR1 and CDR2 from the germline V gene are SGHAT and FQNNGV. CDR3 sequence (DNA): TGTGCCAGCAGCTTAGAGCGGTTGTTAGGGGCACCCCTCCACTTT. As protein: CASSLERLLGAPLHF.

The rearrangement links TRBV7-9 to TRBJ1-1; D call uncertain. With 5 bases removed from V and 1 base from J, the gap between germline ends came to 8 bases. CDR3 length: 13 amino acids. Germline V CDR1 and CDR2: SEHNR, FQNEAQ (reference sequence). The CDR3 sequence: CASSRQANTEAFF. CDR3 DNA sequence: TGTGCCAGCAGCCGTCAGGCGAACACTGAAGCTTTCTTT.

The J gene is TRBJ1-4, the V gene TRBV10-1; D call uncertain. This CDR3 comprises 10 residues. Germline CDR1 and CDR2: WNHNN and SYGVQD (reference sequence). V lost 10 bases to trimming and J lost 11 bases, with 11 bases between them. CDR3 DNA sequence: TGCGCCACCATCCCCGGGAAACTGTTTTTT. The encoded protein is CATIPGKLFF.

The gene calls are TRBV14 and TRBJ2-1; no clear D gene. Trimming cost V 4 bases and J 2 bases, with 9 bases left between them. CDR1 is SGHDN and CDR2 is FVKESK in the germline V gene. This CDR3 has 14 amino acids. The CDR3 is CASSPRGTYNEQFF. In nucleotides, the CDR3 is TGTGCCAGCAGCCCCAGAGGAACCTACAATGAGCAGTTCTTC.

V is TRBV5-1 and J is TRBJ2-7; TRBD1 matches 7 bases. Germline lookup yields CDR1 SGHRS and CDR2 YFSETQ. The CDR3 covers 15 residues. V gave up 4 bases and J gave up 5 bases; unmatched junction bases: 12. CDR3 loop: CASSLRRDSWNEQYF. CDR3 in DNA: TGCGCCAGCAGCCTCCGCCGGGACAGTTGGAACGAGCAGTACTTC.

The rearrangement uses TRBV29-1 and TRBJ1-2, with D unclear. Germline V gene data show CDR1 as SQVTM and CDR2 as ANQGSEA. The V end lost 4 bases, the J end lost 7 bases, and 10 bases lay between the germline ends. The CDR3 contains 11 residues. The CDR3 DNA reads as TGCAGCGTTGTCAGCGGGTCTGGCTACACCTTC. This gives the protein CSVVSGSGYTF.

In this sample, this clone turned up once. The genes are TRBV7-8 and TRBJ2-4; the D gene could be TRBD1 or TRBD2 (7 bases each). CDR3 length equals 15 residues. The V gene lost 5 bases and the J gene lost 6 bases, with 17 bases spanning the gap. In germline, CDR1 is SGHVS, CDR2 FQNEAQ. The CDR3 sequence is CASSHPQGGINIQYF. CDR3 nucleotides: TGTGCCAGCAGCCATCCTCAGGGGGGGATAAACATTCAGTACTTC.